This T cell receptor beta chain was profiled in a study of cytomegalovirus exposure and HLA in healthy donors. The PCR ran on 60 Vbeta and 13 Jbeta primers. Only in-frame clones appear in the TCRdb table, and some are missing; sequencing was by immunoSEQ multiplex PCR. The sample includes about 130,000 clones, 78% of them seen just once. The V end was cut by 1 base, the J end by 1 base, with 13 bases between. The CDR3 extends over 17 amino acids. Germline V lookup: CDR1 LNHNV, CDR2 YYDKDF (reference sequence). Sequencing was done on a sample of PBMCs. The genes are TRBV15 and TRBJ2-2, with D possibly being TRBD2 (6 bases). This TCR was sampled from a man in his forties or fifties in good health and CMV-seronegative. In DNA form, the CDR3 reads TGTGCCACCAGCAGAGGATCGTGGGGAGGGAACACCGGGGAGCTGTTTTTT. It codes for CATSRGSWGGNTGELFF.